The rows below give T cell receptor beta chains drawn from one sample of a study of cytomegalovirus exposure and HLA in healthy donors. Clones were read by immunoSEQ multiplex PCR, and TCRdb kept only the in-frame ones, dropping some. The table shows 95,000 to 100,000 clones, with more than 80% occurring only once. The sequenced material came from PBMCs. The receptors here all came from a man aged 25 to 40 in good health and CMV-seronegative. Each CDR3 is given with its conserved first and last residue. D genes are given only for firm matches. Clone size is given for some rows only: seen once, a few or many times, or a class if the clone is expanded.

clone_size: -; v_call: TRBV5-1; d_call: TRBD2; j_call: TRBJ2-3; cdr3_aa: CASSLGTSTADTQYF; cdr3_nt: TGCGCCAGCAGCTTGGGGACTAGCACCGCAGATACGCAGTATTTT
clone_size: -; v_call: TRBV2; d_call: -; j_call: TRBJ2-2; cdr3_aa: CASSGARAPTGELFF; cdr3_nt: TGTGCCAGCAGTGGCGCGAGGGCTCCGACCGGGGAGCTGTTTTTT
clone_size: -; v_call: TRBV29-1; d_call: TRBD1; j_call: TRBJ2-5; cdr3_aa: CSVRAGGAETQYF; cdr3_nt: TGCAGCGTTCGGGCAGGGGGCGCGGAGACCCAGTACTTC
clone_size: once; v_call: TRBV6-1; d_call: TRBD1; j_call: TRBJ2-7; cdr3_aa: CASSVRGTDAYEQYF; cdr3_nt: TGTGCCAGCAGTGTGCGAGGGACAGATGCCTACGAGCAGTACTTC
clone_size: -; v_call: TRBV6-1; d_call: TRBD1; j_call: TRBJ2-5; cdr3_aa: CASSGSTTGDQETQYF; cdr3_nt: TGTGCCAGCAGTGGGTCGACGACAGGGGACCAAGAGACCCAGTACTTC
clone_size: -; v_call: TRBV5-1; d_call: TRBD1; j_call: TRBJ1-1; cdr3_aa: CASSSSVGTGNAEAFF; cdr3_nt: TGCGCCAGCAGCTCTAGCGTCGGGACAGGGAACGCTGAAGCTTTCTTT
clone_size: few; v_call: TRBV5-6; d_call: TRBD1; j_call: TRBJ1-1; cdr3_aa: CASIFGTGNTEAFF; cdr3_nt: TGTGCCAGCATCTTCGGGACAGGGAACACTGAAGCTTTCTTT
clone_size: once; v_call: TRBV28; d_call: TRBD1; j_call: TRBJ1-5; cdr3_aa: CASSERDRGFNQPQHF; cdr3_nt: TGTGCCAGCAGTGAAAGGGACAGGGGTTTCAATCAGCCCCAGCATTTT
clone_size: -; v_call: TRBV19; d_call: -; j_call: TRBJ1-6; cdr3_aa: CASSMTVFNSPLHF; cdr3_nt: TGTGCCAGTAGTATGACAGTTTTTAATTCACCCCTCCACTTT
clone_size: -; v_call: TRBV28; d_call: TRBD1; j_call: TRBJ1-5; cdr3_aa: CASSGGQGGNQPQHF; cdr3_nt: TGTGCCAGCAGTGGGGGGCAGGGGGGCAATCAGCCCCAGCATTTT
clone_size: once; v_call: TRBV6-5; d_call: -; j_call: TRBJ2-2; cdr3_aa: CASTDWGRGTGELFF; cdr3_nt: TGTGCCAGCACCGATTGGGGGCGAGGCACCGGGGAGCTGTTTTTT
clone_size: few; v_call: TRBV6-5; d_call: TRBD1; j_call: TRBJ1-1; cdr3_aa: CASSYGQGNTEAFF; cdr3_nt: TGTGCCAGCAGTTACGGACAGGGGAACACTGAAGCTTTCTTT
clone_size: -; v_call: TRBV5-4; d_call: -; j_call: TRBJ1-6; cdr3_aa: CASSLAGEYNSPLHF; cdr3_nt: TGTGCCAGCAGCTTGGCAGGCGAATATAATTCACCCCTCCACTTT
clone_size: -; v_call: TRBV5-1; d_call: TRBD2; j_call: TRBJ2-5; cdr3_aa: CASSWASGGQRETQYF; cdr3_nt: TGCGCCAGCAGTTGGGCTAGCGGGGGGCAAAGAGAGACCCAGTACTTC
clone_size: -; v_call: TRBV28; d_call: TRBD1; j_call: TRBJ1-2; cdr3_aa: CASSPTGGYGYTF; cdr3_nt: TGTGCCAGCAGCCCGACAGGGGGCTATGGCTACACCTTC
clone_size: -; v_call: TRBV7-2; d_call: -; j_call: TRBJ2-7; cdr3_aa: CASSSQALSYEQYF; cdr3_nt: TGTGCCAGCAGCTCTCAGGCGCTCTCCTACGAGCAGTACTTC
clone_size: -; v_call: TRBV7-3; d_call: TRBD2; j_call: TRBJ2-2; cdr3_aa: CASSLMGAGANTGELFF; cdr3_nt: TGTGCCAGCAGCTTAATGGGAGCGGGGGCGAACACCGGGGAGCTGTTTTTT
clone_size: -; v_call: TRBV13; d_call: -; j_call: TRBJ2-7; cdr3_aa: CASSLNGRTTISYEQYF; cdr3_nt: TGTGCCAGCAGCTTAAACGGACGGACGACTATCTCCTACGAGCAGTACTTC
clone_size: -; v_call: TRBV11-2; d_call: TRBD1; j_call: TRBJ1-4; cdr3_aa: CASSFDRGTNEKLFF; cdr3_nt: TGTGCCAGCAGCTTCGACAGGGGGACTAATGAAAAACTGTTTTTT
clone_size: -; v_call: TRBV6-5; d_call: -; j_call: TRBJ2-7; cdr3_aa: CASSTAPGDYYEQYF; cdr3_nt: TGTGCCAGCTCCACGGCTCCAGGGGATTATTACGAGCAGTACTTC
clone_size: -; v_call: TRBV4-1; d_call: TRBD2; j_call: TRBJ2-7; cdr3_aa: CASSQFIGLAGIYEQYF; cdr3_nt: TGCGCCAGCAGCCAATTCATCGGACTAGCGGGAATTTACGAGCAGTACTTC
clone_size: -; v_call: TRBV6-1; d_call: TRBD1; j_call: TRBJ1-6; cdr3_aa: CASSESGRGFSPLHF; cdr3_nt: TGTGCCAGCAGTGAAAGCGGCAGGGGGTTCTCACCCCTCCACTTT